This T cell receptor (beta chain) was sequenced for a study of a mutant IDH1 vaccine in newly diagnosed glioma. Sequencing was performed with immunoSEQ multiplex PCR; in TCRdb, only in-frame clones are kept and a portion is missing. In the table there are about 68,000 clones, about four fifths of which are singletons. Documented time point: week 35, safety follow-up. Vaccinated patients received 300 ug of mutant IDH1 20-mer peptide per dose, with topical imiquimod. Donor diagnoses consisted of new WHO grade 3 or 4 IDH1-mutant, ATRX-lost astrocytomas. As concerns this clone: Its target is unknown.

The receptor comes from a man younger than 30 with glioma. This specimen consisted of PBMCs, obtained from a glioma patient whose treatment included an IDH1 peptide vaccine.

CDR3 in amino acids: CASSLSLRQRANTEAFF. The CDR3 nucleotides read TGTGCCAGCAGTTTATCTCTCCGACAGAGAGCGAACACTGAAGCTTTCTTT. The chain combines TRBV27 with TRBJ1-1, with D possibly being TRBD1 (5 bases). This CDR3 has 17 residues. Germline CDR1 and CDR2: MNHEY and SMNVEV (reference sequence). V lost 0 bases and J lost 1, with 15 bases in between.